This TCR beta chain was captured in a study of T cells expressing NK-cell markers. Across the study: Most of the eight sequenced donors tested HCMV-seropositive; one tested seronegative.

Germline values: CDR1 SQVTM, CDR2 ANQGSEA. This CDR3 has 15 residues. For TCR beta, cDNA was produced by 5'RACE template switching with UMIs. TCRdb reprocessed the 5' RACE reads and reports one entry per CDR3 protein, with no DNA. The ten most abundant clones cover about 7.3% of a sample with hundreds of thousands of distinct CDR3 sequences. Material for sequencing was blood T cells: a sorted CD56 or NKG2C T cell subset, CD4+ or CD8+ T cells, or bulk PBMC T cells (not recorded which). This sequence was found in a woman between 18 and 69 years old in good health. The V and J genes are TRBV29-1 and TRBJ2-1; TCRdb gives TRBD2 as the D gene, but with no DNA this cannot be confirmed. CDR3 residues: CSVDRDFQGGNEQFF.